The clone carrying this T cell receptor beta chain occurred many times. The target antigen is unknown. Using its own MiXCR run on the 5' RACE reads, TCRdb lists one record per CDR3 protein. Among hundreds of thousands of distinct CDR3 sequences, 8% to 9.5% were seen once, and the ten largest hold around 7%. This CDR3 has 17 amino acids. V shed 3 bases and J 1 base; nucleotides not matched to a gene: 12. Germline CDR1 DFQATT, CDR2 SNEGSKA (reference sequence). These data are taken from a study of CD8 T cells in ankylosing spondylitis. General study findings and limits: Significant enrichment of disease-linked clones was reported in matched ankylosing spondylitis synovial fluid. Previous work reported some of these motif variants in the synovial fluid and blood of reactive arthritis.

The rearrangement joins TRBV20-1 to TRBJ1-5; the match to TRBD1 covers 7 bases. The TCR sequence derives from a male donor with ankylosing spondylitis or in good health (not recorded which). Sequenced material: blood, either unsorted or a sorted T cell fraction (not recorded which). The CDR3 DNA is TGCAGTGCTAGTTTTGGGACAGCCGGAAGGAGCAATCAGCCCCAGCATTTT. Translated, it gives CSASFGTAGRSNQPQHF.